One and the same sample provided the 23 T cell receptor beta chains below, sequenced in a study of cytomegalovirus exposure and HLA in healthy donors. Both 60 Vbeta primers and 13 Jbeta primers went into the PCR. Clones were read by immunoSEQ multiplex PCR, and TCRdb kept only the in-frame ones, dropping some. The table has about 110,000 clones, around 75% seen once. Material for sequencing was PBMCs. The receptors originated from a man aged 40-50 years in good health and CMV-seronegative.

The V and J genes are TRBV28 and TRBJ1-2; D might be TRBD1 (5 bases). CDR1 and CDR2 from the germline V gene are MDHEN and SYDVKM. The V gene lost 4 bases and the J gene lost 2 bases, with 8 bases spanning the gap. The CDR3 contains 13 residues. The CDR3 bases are TGTGCCAGCAGTTCGACAGAAAACTATGGCTACACCTTC. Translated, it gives CASSSTENYGYTF.

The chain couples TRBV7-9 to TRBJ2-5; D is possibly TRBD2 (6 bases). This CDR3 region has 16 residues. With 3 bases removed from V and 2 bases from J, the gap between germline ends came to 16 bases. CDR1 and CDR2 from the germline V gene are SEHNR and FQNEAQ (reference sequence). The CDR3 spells CASSFLNSGTQETQYF. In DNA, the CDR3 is TGTGCCAGCAGCTTTTTAAACTCAGGGACTCAAGAGACCCAGTACTTC. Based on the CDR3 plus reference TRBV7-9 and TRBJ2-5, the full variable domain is DTGVSQNPRHKITKRGQNVTFRCDPISEHNRLYWYRQTLGQGPEFLTYFQNEAQLEKSRLLSDRFSAERPKGSFSTLEIQRTEQGDSAMYLCASSFLNSGTQETQYFGPGTRLLVL.

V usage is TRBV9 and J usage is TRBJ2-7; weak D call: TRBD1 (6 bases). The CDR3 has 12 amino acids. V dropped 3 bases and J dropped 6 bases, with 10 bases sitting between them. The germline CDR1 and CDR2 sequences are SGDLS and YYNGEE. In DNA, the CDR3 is TGTGCCAGCAGCGCTTACAGGGCCGAGCAGTACTTC. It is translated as CASSAYRAEQYF.

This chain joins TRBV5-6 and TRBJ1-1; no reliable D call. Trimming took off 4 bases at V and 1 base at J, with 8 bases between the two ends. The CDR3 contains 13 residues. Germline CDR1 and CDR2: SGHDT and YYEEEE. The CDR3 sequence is CASSATRNTEAFF. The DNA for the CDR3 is TGTGCCAGCAGCGCCACTAGGAACACTGAAGCTTTCTTT.

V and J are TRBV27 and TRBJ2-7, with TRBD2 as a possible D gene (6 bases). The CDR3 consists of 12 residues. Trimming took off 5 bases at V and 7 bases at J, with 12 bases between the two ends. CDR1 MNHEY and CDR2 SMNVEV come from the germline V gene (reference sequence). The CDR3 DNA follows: TGTGCCAGCAGTCAGCGGGCCGGGGAGCAGTACTTC. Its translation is CASSQRAGEQYF.

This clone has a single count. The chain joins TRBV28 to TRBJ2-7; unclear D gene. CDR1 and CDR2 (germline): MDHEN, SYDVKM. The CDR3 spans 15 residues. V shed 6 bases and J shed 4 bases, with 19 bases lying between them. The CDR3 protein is CASSTRGSGQYEQYF. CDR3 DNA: TGTGCCAGCAGCACCCGAGGCTCGGGTCAATACGAGCAGTACTTC.

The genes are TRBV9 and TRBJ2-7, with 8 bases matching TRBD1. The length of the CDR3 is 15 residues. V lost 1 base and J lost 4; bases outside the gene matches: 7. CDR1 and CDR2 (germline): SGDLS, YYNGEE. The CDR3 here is CASSVSGGASYEQYF. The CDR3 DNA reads TGTGCCAGCAGCGTATCAGGGGGCGCCTCTTACGAGCAGTACTTC.

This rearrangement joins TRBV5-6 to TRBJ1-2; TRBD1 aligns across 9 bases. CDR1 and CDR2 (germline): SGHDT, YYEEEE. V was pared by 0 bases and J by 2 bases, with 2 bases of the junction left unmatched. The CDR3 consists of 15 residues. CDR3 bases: TGTGCCAGCAGCTTGGTGGACAGGGGAAACTATGGCTACACCTTC. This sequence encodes CASSLVDRGNYGYTF.

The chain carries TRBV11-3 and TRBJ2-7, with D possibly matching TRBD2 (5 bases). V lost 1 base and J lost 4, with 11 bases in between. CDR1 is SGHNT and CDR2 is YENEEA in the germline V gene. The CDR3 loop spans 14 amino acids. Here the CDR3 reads CASSLVGERYEQYF. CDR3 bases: TGTGCCAGCAGCTTAGTCGGGGAGAGGTACGAGCAGTACTTC.

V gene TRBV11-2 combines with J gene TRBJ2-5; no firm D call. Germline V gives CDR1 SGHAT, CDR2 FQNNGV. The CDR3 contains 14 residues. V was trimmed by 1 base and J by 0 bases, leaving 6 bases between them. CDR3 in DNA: TGTGCCAGCAGCTTAGGCAGGTACCAAGAGACCCAGTACTTC. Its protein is CASSLGRYQETQYF.

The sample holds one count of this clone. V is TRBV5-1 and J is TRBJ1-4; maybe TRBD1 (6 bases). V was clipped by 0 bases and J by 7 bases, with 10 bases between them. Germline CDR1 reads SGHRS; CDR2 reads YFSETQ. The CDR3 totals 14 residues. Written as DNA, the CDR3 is TGCGCCAGCAGCTTGGGTAGGGGGGGTGAAAAACTGTTTTTT. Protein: CASSLGRGGEKLFF.

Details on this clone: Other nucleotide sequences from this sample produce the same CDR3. The CDR3 sequence: CASSYSRDTEAFF. The DNA for the CDR3 is TGTGCCAGCAGTTACTCGAGGGACACTGAAGCTTTCTTT. The V gene is TRBV6-5, the J gene TRBJ1-1, with unresolved D. The CDR3 covers 13 residues. V lost 0 bases and J 3 bases, leaving 5 bases between the germline ends. Germline V gene sequence: CDR1 MNHEY, CDR2 SVGAGI.

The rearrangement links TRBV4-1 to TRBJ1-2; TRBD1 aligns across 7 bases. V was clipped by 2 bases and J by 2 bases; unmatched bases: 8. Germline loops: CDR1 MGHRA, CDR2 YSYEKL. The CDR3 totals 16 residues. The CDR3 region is CASSQLSIGGNYGYTF. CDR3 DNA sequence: TGCGCCAGCAGCCAATTATCTATAGGGGGCAACTATGGCTACACCTTC.

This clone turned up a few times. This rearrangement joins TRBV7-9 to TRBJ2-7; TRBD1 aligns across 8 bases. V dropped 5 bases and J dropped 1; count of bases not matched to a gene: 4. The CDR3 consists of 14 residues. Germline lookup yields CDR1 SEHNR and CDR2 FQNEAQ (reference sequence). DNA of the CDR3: TGTGCCAGCAGCCCGGACAGGGAGTCCTACGAGCAGTACTTC. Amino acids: CASSPDRESYEQYF.

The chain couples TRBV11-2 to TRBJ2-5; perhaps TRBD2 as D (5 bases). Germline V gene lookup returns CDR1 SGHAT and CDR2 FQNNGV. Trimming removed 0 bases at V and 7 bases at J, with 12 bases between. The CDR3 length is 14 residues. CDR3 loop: CASSLELGGVTQYF. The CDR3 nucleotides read TGTGCCAGCAGCTTAGAACTAGGTGGCGTGACCCAGTACTTC.

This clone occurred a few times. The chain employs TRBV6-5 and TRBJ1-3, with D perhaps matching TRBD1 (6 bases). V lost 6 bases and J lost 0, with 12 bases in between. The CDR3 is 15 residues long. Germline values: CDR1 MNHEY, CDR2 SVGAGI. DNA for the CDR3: TGTGCCAGCAGCCCGACAGGATTCTCTGGAAACACCATATATTTT. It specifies CASSPTGFSGNTIYF.

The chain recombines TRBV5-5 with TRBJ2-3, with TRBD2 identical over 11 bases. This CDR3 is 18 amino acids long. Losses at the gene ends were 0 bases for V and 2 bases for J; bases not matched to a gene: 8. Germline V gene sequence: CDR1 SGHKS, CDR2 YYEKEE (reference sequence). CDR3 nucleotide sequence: TGTGCCAGCAGCTTGGCCGAGACTAGCGGGACAGTCACAGATACGCAGTATTTT. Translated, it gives CASSLAETSGTVTDTQYF.

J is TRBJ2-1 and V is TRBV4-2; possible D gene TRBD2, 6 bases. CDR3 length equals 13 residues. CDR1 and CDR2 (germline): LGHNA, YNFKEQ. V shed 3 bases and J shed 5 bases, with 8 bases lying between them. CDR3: CASSQGLDNEQFF. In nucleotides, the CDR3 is TGTGCCAGCAGCCAGGGACTTGACAATGAGCAGTTCTTC.

The CDR3 DNA is TGTGCCAGCAGTGAAGGAGGGGGCTCTGGAAACACCATATATTTT. Translating gives CASSEGGGSGNTIYF. The gene calls are TRBV6-1 and TRBJ1-3, with D possibly matching TRBD1 (6 bases). Deletions cut 1 base from V and 0 bases from J, with 7 bases between. CDR1 and CDR2 from the germline V gene are MNHNS and SASEGT. This CDR3 has 15 residues.

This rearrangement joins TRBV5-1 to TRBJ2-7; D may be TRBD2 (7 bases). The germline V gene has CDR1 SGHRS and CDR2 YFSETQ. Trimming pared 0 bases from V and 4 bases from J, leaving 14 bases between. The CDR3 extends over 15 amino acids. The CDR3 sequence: CASSLAPGGEYEQYF. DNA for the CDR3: TGCGCCAGCAGCTTGGCCCCGGGGGGCGAGTACGAGCAGTACTTC.

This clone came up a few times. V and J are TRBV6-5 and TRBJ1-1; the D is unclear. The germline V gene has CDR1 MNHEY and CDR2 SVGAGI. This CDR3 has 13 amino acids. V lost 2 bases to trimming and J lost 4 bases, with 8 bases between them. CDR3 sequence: CASSYREGTEAFF. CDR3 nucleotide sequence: TGTGCCAGCAGTTACAGGGAGGGCACTGAAGCTTTCTTT.

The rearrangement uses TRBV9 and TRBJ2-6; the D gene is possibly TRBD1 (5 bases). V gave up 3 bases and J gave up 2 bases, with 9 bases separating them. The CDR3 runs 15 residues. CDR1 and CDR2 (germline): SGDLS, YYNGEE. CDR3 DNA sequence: TGTGCCAGCAGCGCCTCCAGGGCTGGGGCCAACGTCCTGACTTTC. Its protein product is CASSASRAGANVLTF.

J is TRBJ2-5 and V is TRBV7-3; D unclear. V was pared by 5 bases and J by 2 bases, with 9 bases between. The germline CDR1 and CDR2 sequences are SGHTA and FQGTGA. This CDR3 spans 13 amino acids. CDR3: CASSPSRQETQYF. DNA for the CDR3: TGTGCCAGCAGCCCCTCCCGTCAAGAGACCCAGTACTTC.